The 26 T cell receptor beta chains below were found in one sample sequenced in a study of early T cells in non-severe SARS-CoV-2 infection. TCRdb used MiXCR to reprocess the 5' RACE reads, holding one entry per CDR3 protein. The sample lists 90,000 to 120,000 distinct CDR3 sequences; over 8.5% were seen once. Sequences were obtained from whole blood. All receptors derive from an adult who was a healthcare worker with PCR-confirmed SARS-CoV-2 infection or an uninfected control (not recorded which).

This clonotype was counted at least ten times. The rearrangement uses TRBV6-1 and TRBJ1-1; TRBD1 might be the D (6 bases). The CDR3 consists of 13 residues. Trimming stripped 5 bases from V and 1 base from J, with 8 bases between. From germline, CDR1 is MNHNS and CDR2 SASEGT. DNA of the CDR3: TGTGCCAGCAGTCGACAGGAGAACACTGAAGCTTTCTTT. The encoded protein is CASSRQENTEAFF.

This clonotype was counted at least ten times. The chain employs TRBV12-3 or TRBV12-4 and TRBJ1-2, with D maybe TRBD1 (5 bases). There are 11 residues in the CDR3. V was clipped by 5 bases and J by 8 bases, with 9 bases between them. The CDR3 here is CASSQGRGYTF. CDR3 DNA sequence: TGTGCCAGCAGTCAGGGTCGGGGCTACACCTTC.

This clonotype was picked up many times. The chain carries TRBV20-1 and TRBJ1-2, with TRBD1 matching 7 bases. The length of the CDR3 is 15 residues. Looked up from germline, CDR1 is DFQATT and CDR2 is SNEGSKA (reference sequence). V lost 2 bases and J lost 4; bases outside the gene matches: 10. The CDR3: CSARRGDRAAYGYTF. CDR3 coding DNA: TGCAGTGCTAGACGGGGTGACAGGGCAGCCTATGGCTACACCTTC.

The V call is TRBV28, the J call TRBJ2-7, with D perhaps assigned TRBD1 or TRBD2 (6 bases each). CDR3 length: 16 residues. Germline loops: CDR1 MDHEN, CDR2 SYDVKM. V was shortened by 6 bases and J by 4 bases, with 22 bases between the two germline ends. DNA for the CDR3: TGTGCCAGCAGCCCGAGACGGGGGCGCGGCGGTTACGAGCAGTACTTC. It is translated as CASSPRRGRGGYEQYF. The whole variable domain, filled in from reference TRBV28 and TRBJ2-7, reads DVKVTQSSRYLVKRTGEKVFLECVQDMDHENMFWYRQDPGLGLRLIYFSYDVKMKEKGDIPEGYSVSREKKERFSLILESASTNQTSMYLCASSPRRGRGGYEQYFGPGTRLTVT.

This clonotype was counted a few times. J is TRBJ2-2 and V is TRBV7-6; D is unclear. This CDR3 is built from 17 residues. CDR1 SGHVS and CDR2 FNYEAQ come from the germline V gene. V dropped 4 bases and J dropped 4 bases, with 19 bases sitting between them. The CDR3 loop reads CASSYPQGKSRTGELFF. DNA of the CDR3: TGTGCCAGCAGCTACCCACAAGGCAAAAGCCGCACCGGGGAGCTGTTTTTT.

The rearrangement uses TRBV24-1 and TRBJ2-1, with D hard to call. V gave up 4 bases and J gave up 8 bases, with 11 bases separating them. Looked up from germline, CDR1 is KGHDR and CDR2 is SFDVKD. The CDR3 spans 13 residues. CDR3 sequence reads: CATSEFSDDEQFF. CDR3 coding DNA: TGTGCCACCAGTGAGTTCAGCGACGATGAGCAGTTCTTC.

Note on this clonotype: This could be a read error, since a much larger clone is one nucleotide away. The chain uses TRBV28 and TRBJ2-7, with D tentatively TRBD2 (6 bases). The CDR3 extends over 15 amino acids. Germline CDR1 MDHEN, CDR2 SYDVKM. V was trimmed by 4 bases and J by 6 bases, leaving 19 bases between them. CDR3 in amino acids: CASSSLQSGRFEQYF. CDR3 DNA: TGTGCCAGCAGTTCCCTACAGAGCGGGCGCTTCGAGCAGTACTTC.

This clonotype was observed a few times. Here the CDR3 reads CASTRLAGDTQYF. Here the CDR3 DNA reads TGCGCCAGCACCCGCTTAGCGGGAGATACGCAGTATTTT. The rearrangement joins TRBV10-2 to TRBJ2-3; TRBD2 matches at 7 bases. V was pared by 7 bases and J by 5 bases, with 6 bases of the junction left unmatched. The germline gives CDR1 WSHSY, CDR2 SAAADI. The CDR3 contains 13 residues.

This clonotype was seen many times. CDR3 sequence reads: CASSLGTGNYEQYF. The CDR3 DNA reads TGTGCCAGCAGCTTAGGGACAGGGAACTACGAGCAGTACTTC. V and J are TRBV7-9 and TRBJ2-7, with 8 bases that match TRBD1. The germline V gene encodes CDR1 SEHNR and CDR2 FQNEAQ (reference sequence). V shed 1 base, J shed 3 bases, and the junction held 2 bases outside the gene matches. This CDR3 region has 14 residues.

This clonotype occurred a few times. V is TRBV19 and J is TRBJ2-3; D gene unclear. The V gene's germline CDR1 is LNHDA and CDR2 SQIVND (reference sequence). This CDR3 is 14 amino acids long. Trimming cost V 3 bases and J 1 base, with 8 bases left between them. The CDR3: CASSMRRGTDTQYF. DNA for the CDR3: TGTGCCAGTAGTATGCGTAGGGGCACAGATACGCAGTATTTT.

This clonotype was counted only a few times. The chain employs TRBV28 and TRBJ2-5; a weak D match, TRBD1 (5 bases). The germline CDR1 and CDR2 sequences are MDHEN and SYDVKM. This CDR3 region has 14 residues. V was pared by 6 bases and J by 2 bases, with 13 bases between. The CDR3 region is CASSQGRLQETQYF. CDR3 coding DNA: TGTGCCAGCAGCCAGGGAAGGCTACAAGAGACCCAGTACTTC.

This clonotype was seen more than once but under ten times. The V and J genes are TRBV6-2 or TRBV6-3 and TRBJ2-2; perhaps TRBD2 as D (5 bases). The CDR3 is 15 amino acids. Between the trimmed V and J ends, which lost 2 bases and 4 bases, there was a span of 11 bases. From germline, CDR1 is MNHEY and CDR2 SVGEGT. CDR3 sequence: CASSYEGVGTGELFF. Written as DNA, the CDR3 is TGTGCCAGCAGTTACGAGGGAGTGGGCACCGGGGAGCTGTTTTTT.

In its sample, this clonotype was seen many times. The gene calls are TRBV7-9 and TRBJ1-4; maybe TRBD1 (6 bases). The CDR3 loop spans 14 amino acids. The V and J ends lost 3 bases and 3 bases respectively, with 8 bases between them. The germline CDR1 and CDR2 sequences are SEHNR and FQNEAQ (reference sequence). The CDR3 spells CASSFRGPNEKLFF. Written as DNA, the CDR3 is TGTGCCAGCAGCTTCAGGGGTCCTAATGAAAAACTGTTTTTT.

This clonotype was picked up many times. This chain connects TRBV6-1 to TRBJ1-5; a possible D gene is TRBD1 (5 bases). The V end was cut by 5 bases, the J end by 4 bases, with 12 bases between. The CDR3 extends over 14 amino acids. CDR1 is MNHNS and CDR2 is SASEGT in the germline V gene. CDR3 sequence: CASSPTGENQPQHF. The CDR3 nucleotides read TGTGCCAGCAGTCCAACAGGTGAAAATCAGCCCCAGCATTTT.

Ten or more counts support this clonotype. This chain joins TRBV4-3 and TRBJ2-2, with 8 bases identical to TRBD1. Germline V gene sequence: CDR1 LGHNA, CDR2 YSLEER. This CDR3 has 16 amino acids. Trimming took 4 bases from V and 0 from J; bases not matched to a gene: 4. For the CDR3, the DNA is TGCGCCAGCAGCCCTGGACAGGGAGCGAACACCGGGGAGCTGTTTTTT. Residues: CASSPGQGANTGELFF.

This clonotype was counted many times. This rearrangement joins TRBV27 to TRBJ1-2, with a tentative D call TRBD1 (6 bases). CDR3 length: 14 amino acids. Germline-derived CDR1 and CDR2 are MNHEY and SMNVEV (reference sequence). Between the trimmed V and J ends, which lost 6 bases and 8 bases, there was a span of 19 bases. CDR3 loop: CASRETGWSEGYTF. CDR3 in DNA: TGTGCCAGCAGGGAGACAGGATGGTCGGAAGGCTACACCTTC.

The rearrangement joins TRBV27 to TRBJ2-3, with TRBD1 as a possible D gene (6 bases). Looked up from germline, CDR1 is MNHEY and CDR2 is SMNVEV (reference sequence). CDR3 length equals 13 residues. Trimming took 2 bases from V and 11 from J, leaving 14 bases between them. The CDR3 spells CASSLRTEFKQYF. The DNA for the CDR3 is TGTGCCAGCAGTTTAAGGACAGAGTTTAAGCAGTATTTT.

The V call is TRBV4-1, the J call TRBJ1-5; no clear D gene. V was pared by 0 bases and J by 3 bases, with 15 bases between. The germline V gene has CDR1 MGHRA and CDR2 YSYEKL. CDR3 length equals 17 residues. The CDR3 bases are TGCGCCAGCAGCCAAGATGTACGCGGACGGATCAATCAGCCCCAGCATTTT. Translation gives CASSQDVRGRINQPQHF.

This clonotype was counted ten times or more. The V call is TRBV5-4, the J call TRBJ1-2; tentative D call: TRBD1 (6 bases). The CDR3 sequence is 14 residues long. The V end lost 0 bases, the J end lost 4 bases, and 10 bases lay between the germline ends. CDR1 is SGHNT, CDR2 YYREEE, per germline (reference sequence). This CDR3 reads CASSLAQGRYGYTF. CDR3 nucleotide sequence: TGTGCCAGCAGCTTGGCACAGGGCCGCTATGGCTACACCTTC.

The chain links TRBV29-1 to TRBJ2-2; TRBD1 agrees at 10 bases. Germline V CDR1 and CDR2: SQVTM, ANQGSEA. V lost 6 bases, J lost 3 bases, and 4 bases stayed unmatched. CDR3 size: 14 residues. The CDR3 DNA reads TGCAGCGTGAGGACAGGGGGGGACACCGGGGAGCTGTTTTTT. It yields the protein CSVRTGGDTGELFF.

Many counts were recorded for this clonotype. The rearrangement links TRBV28 to TRBJ2-4; possibly TRBD1 for D (5 bases). The length of the CDR3 is 16 residues. Germline V gene sequence: CDR1 MDHEN, CDR2 SYDVKM. Trimming cost V 3 bases and J 0 bases, with 12 bases left between them. The DNA of the CDR3 is TGTGCCAGCAGTTTTCGGGCAGGGCTAGCCAAAAACATTCAGTACTTC. As protein: CASSFRAGLAKNIQYF.

Only a few counts were recorded for this clonotype. The chain employs TRBV2 and TRBJ2-1; D is undetermined. This CDR3 has 18 residues. V was trimmed by 0 bases and J by 9 bases, leaving 24 bases between them. Per the germline V gene, CDR1 is SNHLY and CDR2 is FYNNEI. The CDR3 region has the DNA TGTGCCAGCAGTGAAGCCAAGGTTAGGACGGCTATGTTCGGTGAGCAGTTCTTC. Amino acid sequence: CASSEAKVRTAMFGEQFF.

The rearrangement links TRBV28 to TRBJ1-4, with D hard to call. The CDR3 length is 13 residues. Germline V gene lookup returns CDR1 MDHEN and CDR2 SYDVKM. The ends were cut back, 7 bases at V and 0 bases at J, with 6 bases in the middle. DNA of the CDR3: TGTGCCAGCATCCCCGCAACTAATGAAAAACTGTTTTTT. Its protein product is CASIPATNEKLFF.

This clonotype was observed at least ten times. V usage is TRBV6-2 or TRBV6-3 and J usage is TRBJ2-2, with D tentatively TRBD1 or TRBD2 (6 bases each). V was cut by 4 bases and J by 6 bases, with 12 bases left in between. The CDR3 length is 14 residues. CDR1 and CDR2 from the germline V gene are MNHEY and SVGEGT. The CDR3 loop reads CASSSAGEAGELFF. CDR3 DNA: TGTGCCAGCAGTTCCGCAGGGGAGGCCGGGGAGCTGTTTTTT.

The chain recombines TRBV6-6 with TRBJ1-5, with D perhaps matching TRBD1 (5 bases). V was pared by 0 bases and J by 7 bases, with 10 bases between. CDR3 length equals 14 residues. The germline V gene encodes CDR1 MNHNY and CDR2 SVGAGI (reference sequence). This chain's CDR3 is CASSYSGRLQPQHF. The CDR3 nucleotides are TGTGCCAGCAGTTACTCGGGGCGACTACAGCCCCAGCATTTT.

There are a few counts of this clonotype. This chain uses TRBV30 with TRBJ2-3; 7 bases are shared with TRBD1. The V gene end was trimmed by 2 bases and the J gene end by 6 bases; junction bases not matched to a gene: 8. Germline lookup yields CDR1 GTSNPN and CDR2 SVGIG (reference sequence). This CDR3 has 14 amino acids. The CDR3 region is CAWSLTGPGDTQYF. DNA for the CDR3: TGTGCCTGGAGTTTGACAGGGCCGGGGGATACGCAGTATTTT.